These T cell receptor beta chains were read from a single sample in a study of shared clonotypes between healthy human individuals. Data came from immunoSEQ multiplex PCR; TCRdb stores just in-frame clones and leaves some out. The sample lists around 1.9 million clones; roughly 95% were seen once. Sequencing was done on a sample of naive CD8+ T cells from PBMCs. Receptor source: a young man in good health. Some clones in this sample may be carry-over from other donors' samples. CDR3s include the opening cysteine and the closing phenylalanine or tryptophan. A D gene is named only where the DNA matches it firmly. Only some rows state a clone size, as once, few, many or a class for expanded clones.

clone_size: NA
cdr3_length: 14
d_call: TRBD1
j_call: TRBJ2-1
v_call: TRBV27
cdr3_nt: TGTGCCAGCAGTTCGACAGGGGCCCACAATGAGCAGTTCTTC
cdr3_aa: CASSSTGAHNEQFF

clone_size: NA
cdr3_length: 15
d_call: TRBD1
j_call: TRBJ1-5
v_call: TRBV5-6
cdr3_nt: TGTGCCAGCAGCTTCGGGACAGGACACAATCAGCCCCAGCATTTT
cdr3_aa: CASSFGTGHNQPQHF

clone_size: NA
cdr3_length: 13
d_call: NA
j_call: TRBJ2-3
v_call: TRBV27
cdr3_nt: TGTGCCAGCAGTTTACAGGGCCGGGATACGCAGTATTTT
cdr3_aa: CASSLQGRDTQYF

clone_size: NA
cdr3_length: 13
d_call: TRBD2
j_call: TRBJ2-1
v_call: TRBV19
cdr3_nt: TGTGCCAGTAGCGCGGGACTACCCTCTGAGCAGTTCTTC
cdr3_aa: CASSAGLPSEQFF

clone_size: once
cdr3_length: 16
d_call: NA
j_call: TRBJ2-3
v_call: TRBV7-9
cdr3_nt: TGTGCCAGCAGCTTAGCTCCTAGCGCCCGAACAGATACGCAGTATTTT
cdr3_aa: CASSLAPSARTDTQYF

clone_size: NA
cdr3_length: 15
d_call: NA
j_call: TRBJ2-5
v_call: TRBV10-2
cdr3_nt: TGCGCCAGCAGTGATAGTCTCCGGGCCCCCTTGGCCCAGTACTTC
cdr3_aa: CASSDSLRAPLAQYF

clone_size: NA
cdr3_length: 13
d_call: NA
j_call: TRBJ2-1
v_call: TRBV6-6
cdr3_nt: TGTGCCAGTTTAGGAGGGGGTTACAATGAGCAGTTCTTC
cdr3_aa: CASLGGGYNEQFF

clone_size: NA
cdr3_length: 15
d_call: NA
j_call: TRBJ1-1
v_call: TRBV5-1
cdr3_nt: TGCGCCAGCAGCTCTCCCGGGCGAGGTAACACTGAAGCTTTCTTT
cdr3_aa: CASSSPGRGNTEAFF

clone_size: NA
cdr3_length: 13
d_call: TRBD1
j_call: TRBJ2-7
v_call: TRBV10-1
cdr3_nt: TGCGCCAGCATTGGACAGGGTTGTTACGAGCAGTACTTC
cdr3_aa: CASIGQGCYEQYF

clone_size: NA
cdr3_length: 19
d_call: NA
j_call: TRBJ2-5
v_call: TRBV27
cdr3_nt: TGTGCCAGCAGTTCGGTAGCCGCGAGCCCTCGTCCAGGGAAAGCGACCCAGTACTTC
cdr3_aa: CASSSVAASPRPGKATQYF

clone_size: NA
cdr3_length: 14
d_call: NA
j_call: TRBJ2-5
v_call: TRBV6-5
cdr3_nt: TGTGCCAGCAGTTATCGCGGTGGGCGGGAGACCCAGTACTTC
cdr3_aa: CASSYRGGRETQYF

clone_size: NA
cdr3_length: 11
d_call: TRBD1
j_call: TRBJ1-1
v_call: TRBV29-1
cdr3_nt: TGCAGCGTTGATGGACAGGGTGAAGCTTTCTTT
cdr3_aa: CSVDGQGEAFF

clone_size: NA
cdr3_length: 15
d_call: TRBD1
j_call: TRBJ2-7
v_call: TRBV10-1
cdr3_nt: TGCGCCAGCAGTGCAGACAGGACAGGGGACTACGAGCAGTACTTC
cdr3_aa: CASSADRTGDYEQYF

clone_size: NA
cdr3_length: 14
d_call: TRBD1
j_call: TRBJ1-6
v_call: TRBV25-1
cdr3_nt: TGTGCCAGCGCGAACAGGGGATGGAATTCACCCCTCCACTTT
cdr3_aa: CASANRGWNSPLHF

clone_size: NA
cdr3_length: 16
d_call: NA
j_call: TRBJ2-7
v_call: TRBV5-8
cdr3_nt: TGTGCCAGCAGGTTGCCCTTGACACTTAACTCCTACGAGCAGTACTTC
cdr3_aa: CASRLPLTLNSYEQYF

clone_size: NA
cdr3_length: 15
d_call: NA
j_call: TRBJ2-1
v_call: TRBV7-3
cdr3_nt: TGTGCCAGCAGCTTAACGGGTACTGCCTACAATGAGCAGTTCTTC
cdr3_aa: CASSLTGTAYNEQFF

clone_size: NA
cdr3_length: 17
d_call: TRBD2
j_call: TRBJ2-2
v_call: TRBV5-4
cdr3_nt: TGTGCCAGCAGCGCACCCGGGACTAGGAGGGGCACCGGGGAGCTGTTTTTT
cdr3_aa: CASSAPGTRRGTGELFF

clone_size: NA
cdr3_length: 15
d_call: TRBD2
j_call: TRBJ2-1
v_call: TRBV6-1
cdr3_nt: TGTGCCAGCAAGCCTCTAGCGGGAGAGGACAATGAGCAGTTCTTC
cdr3_aa: CASKPLAGEDNEQFF

clone_size: NA
cdr3_length: 16
d_call: NA
j_call: TRBJ2-1
v_call: TRBV27
cdr3_nt: TGTGCCAGCAGTCCCTTTCCGGACGCGGGGAACAATGAGCAGTTCTTC
cdr3_aa: CASSPFPDAGNNEQFF

clone_size: few
cdr3_length: 15
d_call: TRBD2
j_call: TRBJ2-1
v_call: TRBV5-1
cdr3_nt: TGCGCCAGCAGCTTGACTAGCGGGGAATACAATGAGCAGTTCTTC
cdr3_aa: CASSLTSGEYNEQFF

clone_size: NA
cdr3_length: 16
d_call: TRBD2
j_call: TRBJ2-1
v_call: TRBV14
cdr3_nt: TGTGCCAGCAGCCCCTTCGTGTCTAGCGGTGACAATGAGCAGTTCTTC
cdr3_aa: CASSPFVSSGDNEQFF

clone_size: NA
cdr3_length: 14
d_call: TRBD1
j_call: TRBJ1-5
v_call: TRBV27
cdr3_nt: TGTGCCAGCAGTCTAGGGACAGGAATGCGGCCCCAGCATTTT
cdr3_aa: CASSLGTGMRPQHF

clone_size: NA
cdr3_length: 14
d_call: NA
j_call: TRBJ1-5
v_call: TRBV2
cdr3_nt: TGTGCCAGCAGGTTCCTCGGGGCCAATCAGCCCCAGCATTTT
cdr3_aa: CASRFLGANQPQHF

clone_size: NA
cdr3_length: 16
d_call: NA
j_call: TRBJ2-1
v_call: TRBV28
cdr3_nt: TGTGCCAGCAGTTACACTACCGGGATCTCCTACAATGAGCAGTTCTTC
cdr3_aa: CASSYTTGISYNEQFF

clone_size: NA
cdr3_length: 15
d_call: NA
j_call: TRBJ2-7
v_call: TRBV9
cdr3_nt: TGTGCCAGCAGCGTAGGGGACGGCAGCTCCTACGAGCAGTACTTC
cdr3_aa: CASSVGDGSSYEQYF

clone_size: NA
cdr3_length: 13
d_call: NA
j_call: TRBJ2-5
v_call: TRBV25-1
cdr3_nt: TGTGCCAGCAGTGTTGCAGTTGGAGAGACCCAGTACTTC
cdr3_aa: CASSVAVGETQYF

clone_size: NA
cdr3_length: 15
d_call: TRBD2
j_call: TRBJ2-7
v_call: TRBV27
cdr3_nt: TGTGCCAGCAGCCCCAGACTAGCGGGATCCCACGAGCAGTACTTC
cdr3_aa: CASSPRLAGSHEQYF

clone_size: NA
cdr3_length: 14
d_call: NA
j_call: TRBJ2-4
v_call: TRBV13
cdr3_nt: TGTGCCAGCAGCGTACGGGGTGGCAAAAACATTCAGTACTTC
cdr3_aa: CASSVRGGKNIQYF

clone_size: few
cdr3_length: 15
d_call: NA
j_call: TRBJ2-1
v_call: TRBV5-6
cdr3_nt: TGTGCCAGCAGCTCCCCACCCTCGGGGTACAATGAGCAGTTCTTC
cdr3_aa: CASSSPPSGYNEQFF

clone_size: few
cdr3_length: 15
d_call: NA
j_call: TRBJ1-3
v_call: TRBV6-1
cdr3_nt: TGTGCCAGCAGTGAAGTTAAGGGCTCAGGAAACACCATATATTTT
cdr3_aa: CASSEVKGSGNTIYF

clone_size: NA
cdr3_length: 14
d_call: TRBD1
j_call: TRBJ2-5
v_call: TRBV7-9
cdr3_nt: TGTGCCAGCAGCTTGACAGGGGGCACGGGGACCCAGTACTTC
cdr3_aa: CASSLTGGTGTQYF

clone_size: NA
cdr3_length: 13
d_call: NA
j_call: TRBJ1-1
v_call: TRBV28
cdr3_nt: TGTGCCAGCAGTTGGGCAGGGCCCACTGAAGCTTTCTTT
cdr3_aa: CASSWAGPTEAFF

clone_size: NA
cdr3_length: 15
d_call: NA
j_call: TRBJ2-1
v_call: TRBV7-6
cdr3_nt: TGTGCCAGCAGCTTAGCCAGGGGAGTAGGTAATGAGCAGTTCTTC
cdr3_aa: CASSLARGVGNEQFF

clone_size: NA
cdr3_length: 13
d_call: NA
j_call: TRBJ2-1
v_call: TRBV6-1
cdr3_nt: TGTGCCAGCAGGCACTCTAGTATCGATGAGCAGTTCTTC
cdr3_aa: CASRHSSIDEQFF

clone_size: once
cdr3_length: 16
d_call: NA
j_call: TRBJ1-4
v_call: TRBV4-2
cdr3_nt: TGTGCCAGCAGCCAAGTTGTTGAGCGGGCCTCAGAAAAACTGTTTTTT
cdr3_aa: CASSQVVERASEKLFF

clone_size: NA
cdr3_length: 14
d_call: NA
j_call: TRBJ2-6
v_call: TRBV10-2
cdr3_nt: TGCGCCAGCAGTGACCCCTCTGGGGCCAACGTCCTGACTTTC
cdr3_aa: CASSDPSGANVLTF

clone_size: NA
cdr3_length: 14
d_call: TRBD1
j_call: TRBJ1-2
v_call: TRBV7-2
cdr3_nt: TGTGCCAGCAGCTTAGACAGGGGGCTAAATGGCTACACCTTC
cdr3_aa: CASSLDRGLNGYTF

clone_size: NA
cdr3_length: 14
d_call: NA
j_call: TRBJ2-7
v_call: TRBV27
cdr3_nt: TGTGCCAGCAGTCCCCACGCCCTAGGGGCCGAGCAGTACTTC
cdr3_aa: CASSPHALGAEQYF

clone_size: NA
cdr3_length: 15
d_call: NA
j_call: TRBJ2-2
v_call: TRBV6-1
cdr3_nt: TGTGCCAGCAGTGAGTCTCAGCGGAACACCGGGGAGCTGTTTTTT
cdr3_aa: CASSESQRNTGELFF

clone_size: NA
cdr3_length: 12
d_call: NA
j_call: TRBJ2-7
v_call: TRBV2
cdr3_nt: TGTGCCAGCACTAGCAGCTCCTACGAGCAGTACTTC
cdr3_aa: CASTSSSYEQYF

clone_size: once
cdr3_length: 15
d_call: NA
j_call: TRBJ2-1
v_call: TRBV19
cdr3_nt: TGTGCCAGTAGCTTCAAAGGGTCGACCTACAATGAGCAGTTCTTC
cdr3_aa: CASSFKGSTYNEQFF

clone_size: NA
cdr3_length: 14
d_call: NA
j_call: TRBJ2-7
v_call: TRBV7-2
cdr3_nt: TGTGCCAGCAGCGAGACAGGAACCTCCTACGAGCAGTACTTC
cdr3_aa: CASSETGTSYEQYF

clone_size: NA
cdr3_length: 12
d_call: NA
j_call: TRBJ1-1
v_call: TRBV19
cdr3_nt: TGTGCCAGTATAAACAGGAACACTGAAGCTTTCTTT
cdr3_aa: CASINRNTEAFF

clone_size: NA
cdr3_length: 11
d_call: NA
j_call: TRBJ1-1
v_call: TRBV29-1
cdr3_nt: TGCAGCGTTTCTAGACGGGGGAAAGCTTTCTTT
cdr3_aa: CSVSRRGKAFF

clone_size: once
cdr3_length: 15
d_call: TRBD1
j_call: TRBJ2-7
v_call: TRBV5-1
cdr3_nt: TGCGCCAGCAGCTTGGCCGGGACAGGGAACCACGAGCAGTACTTC
cdr3_aa: CASSLAGTGNHEQYF

clone_size: NA
cdr3_length: 15
d_call: NA
j_call: TRBJ2-1
v_call: TRBV7-9
cdr3_nt: TGTGCCAGCAGCCCCCCGGGGCTGGCCTACAATGAGCAGTTCTTC
cdr3_aa: CASSPPGLAYNEQFF

clone_size: NA
cdr3_length: 18
d_call: TRBD2
j_call: TRBJ2-7
v_call: TRBV4-1
cdr3_nt: TGCGCCAGCAGCCAAGATCTTAGCGGGGGCCTCGGGAGGAACGAGCAGTACTTC
cdr3_aa: CASSQDLSGGLGRNEQYF

clone_size: NA
cdr3_length: 15
d_call: NA
j_call: TRBJ2-1
v_call: TRBV7-9
cdr3_nt: TGTGCCAGCAGCTTAAGTGACAGCTCCTACAATGAGCAGTTCTTC
cdr3_aa: CASSLSDSSYNEQFF

clone_size: NA
cdr3_length: 14
d_call: NA
j_call: TRBJ2-7
v_call: TRBV4-3
cdr3_nt: TGCGCCAGCAGCCAATGGGAGGATAACTACGAGCAGTACTTC
cdr3_aa: CASSQWEDNYEQYF

clone_size: NA
cdr3_length: 14
d_call: NA
j_call: TRBJ1-1
v_call: TRBV28
cdr3_nt: TGTGCCAGCAGTCTACAGGGTATCGGCACTGAAGCTTTCTTT
cdr3_aa: CASSLQGIGTEAFF

clone_size: NA
cdr3_length: 13
d_call: NA
j_call: TRBJ2-7
v_call: TRBV28
cdr3_nt: TGTGCCAGCACCCCGGATTGGCTCTACGAGCAGTACTTC
cdr3_aa: CASTPDWLYEQYF